This TCR beta chain was sequenced for a study of blood T cell repertoires in COVID-19 (dated by TCRdb to 2019 to 2021). A note on the overall study: Samples covering the acute and convalescent phases of COVID-19 were provided by collaborators in the United States, Italy and Spain. A freely available public database, intended as a resource for researchers studying the immune response to SARS-CoV-2, is where the repertoires were released. Deeply sampled blood TCRbeta repertoires from subjects exposed to, actively infected with, or recovered from COVID-19 were included in the dataset. The samples were drawn from the first 160 participants of the ongoing ImmuneRACE study and from roughly 1,300 subjects provided by 6 global collaborators. The sample metadata nearly always contained a de-identified subject ID, COVID-19 status, age in years and sex. Where available, HLA class I and class II types were obtained from metadata supplied by the sample provider rather than from assay-based typing. The material from the prospective study consisted of cDNA or gDNA derived from T cells, B-cell-depleted T cells, or PBMCs. What the research found in general, with its limitations: Clinical and demographic metadata were provided uncurated, with the amount varying by source and participant.

In the prospective study, participants were roughly 18 to 90 years old, resided in fewer than 25 geographic areas of the United States, and were enrolled through a virtual design. In the prospective study, cohorts were assigned on the basis of participant-reported clinical history obtained from a screening survey and a study questionnaire. Each participant in the prospective study had whole blood, serum and a nasopharyngeal or oropharyngeal swab collected by mobile phlebotomists. Participants in the prospective study had the option to provide additional blood draws and questionnaires over a roughly two-month period. Before DNA extraction, prospective study blood samples were shipped either frozen or at room temperature. Points on this clone: No cognate antigen has been identified for it. Per-base quality was not reported, and no clone a single base away is much larger than it.

TCRbeta CDR3 regions were amplified from genomic DNA using the immunoSEQ Assay, a bias-controlled multiplex PCR. Per the authors' processing: The number of nucleated cells in each sample was estimated by amplification of reference gene primers within the assay. Sequence reads were collapsed and filtered to measure the absolute abundance of every unique TCRbeta CDR3 rearrangement. For each sample, productive Simpson clonality was calculated as the square root of Simpson's diversity index over productive rearrangements. Not all clones reach the TCRdb copy of this immuneACCESS table, which keeps in-frame sequences only. Checked studies attribute under half of the gap to unresolved V genes and leave the rest unexplained. V and J calls and clone size are those listed in that table; D and trimming were worked out from the DNA. A total of around 140,000 clones appear in this sample, 84% of them only once. Around 3.7% of the sample comes from the top ten.

The V and J ends are trimmed by 5 bases and 5 bases, leaving 19 bases between them. CDR1 and CDR2 (SGHTA, FQGNSA) derive from the germline V gene. The CDR3 runs 17 amino acids, cysteine and phenylalanine included. The kept DNA is CDR3 alone, 51 bases in frame from the first base. Input material: PBMCs or T cells enriched from blood (not recorded which). The rearrangement joined TRBV7-2 to TRBJ1-6; the D gene cannot be named for sure. The TCR comes from a woman aged 45-65 years with acute COVID-19. The DNA sequence is as follows: TGTGCCAGCAGCCCCCTACTCGCAGGAACCAATAATTCACCCCTCCACTTT. Its protein product is CASSPLLAGTNNSPLHF.